The 16 T cell receptor beta chains in this list originate from one sample, sequenced in a study of T cells in Graves' hyperthyroidism and ophthalmopathy. Amplification yielded TCR beta CDR3 regions, with RNA transcripts as the source. First-round RT-PCR targeting the TCR CDR3 was performed with the HTBI primer set. Each CDR3 protein gets one entry after TCRdb re-called the multiplex PCR reads with MiXCR. The sample has 300,000 to 500,000 distinct CDR3 sequences; 14% to 15% are singletons. Sequenced: blood. The source is a woman under 40 with Graves' hyperthyroidism.

In this sample, this clonotype turned up a few times. The rearrangement joins TRBV4-2 to TRBJ1-1, with unresolved D. Germline V gene lookup returns CDR1 LGHNA and CDR2 YNFKEQ. V dropped 4 bases and J dropped 5 bases, with 8 bases sitting between them. This CDR3 contains 12 residues. Written as DNA, the CDR3 is TGTGCCAGCAGCCCGAGGGAGACTGAAGCTTTCTTT. Amino acid sequence: CASSPRETEAFF.

The chain joins TRBV7-9 to TRBJ2-3; TRBD2 aligns across 11 bases. Germline CDR1 and CDR2: SEHNR and FQNEAQ (reference sequence). Losses at the gene ends were 1 base for V and 2 bases for J; bases not matched to a gene: 8. There are 18 residues in the CDR3. The CDR3 DNA is TGTGCCAGCAGCTTAGAGTGGTCTAGCGGGAGGCCCACAGATACGCAGTATTTT. Translation gives CASSLEWSSGRPTDTQYF.

The CDR3 loop reads CASSSPPRDAETQYF. The CDR3 nucleotides are TGTGCCAGCAGTTCACCCCCTAGGGACGCAGAGACCCAGTACTTC. This chain links TRBV28 with TRBJ2-5; D is perhaps TRBD1 or TRBD2 (5 bases each). This CDR3 contains 15 residues. Germline V gene data show CDR1 as MDHEN and CDR2 as SYDVKM. V dropped 4 bases and J dropped 4 bases, with 16 bases sitting between them.

This clonotype was seen many times. The chain employs TRBV12-3 or TRBV12-4 and TRBJ2-1, with 7 nucleotides matching TRBD1. V lost 7 bases and J lost 1; bases outside the gene matches: 4. The CDR3 totals 14 residues. The CDR3 region is CASTWDRSYNEQFF. CDR3 coding DNA: TGTGCCAGCACCTGGGACAGATCCTACAATGAGCAGTTCTTC.

This clonotype was seen ten or more times. The V call is TRBV7-9, the J call TRBJ2-7, with a tentative D call TRBD2 (5 bases). CDR3 length: 15 residues. Looked up from germline, CDR1 is SEHNR and CDR2 is FQNEAQ (reference sequence). V lost 5 bases to trimming and J lost 6 bases, with 20 bases between them. CDR3 nucleotide sequence: TGTGCCAGCAGCGGACTGCCAAAGGGCCCCGCCGAGCAGTACTTC. Encoded protein: CASSGLPKGPAEQYF.

At least ten counts were recorded for this clonotype. The rearrangement uses TRBV12-3 or TRBV12-4 and TRBJ2-1; TRBD2 matches 13 bases. V shed 6 bases, J shed 4 bases, and the junction held 21 bases outside the gene matches. The CDR3 is 21 residues long. DNA for the CDR3: TGTGCCAGCAGCTCTCTTAGGACCGGACTAGCGGGAGTGCTAGCATACAATGAGCAGTTCTTC. It codes for CASSSLRTGLAGVLAYNEQFF.

The gene calls are TRBV7-9 and TRBJ1-2; the D gene is possibly TRBD1 (6 bases). V was cut by 9 bases and J by 6 bases, with 29 bases left in between. CDR3 size: 17 residues. Looked up from germline, CDR1 is SEHNR and CDR2 is FQNEAQ (reference sequence). Written as DNA, the CDR3 is TGTGCCAGTCCAAAATGGGACATAAAGCCCCAATTTCATGGCTACACCTTC. Amino acid sequence: CASPKWDIKPQFHGYTF.

A few counts support this clonotype. The J gene is TRBJ1-5, the V gene TRBV28, with D perhaps TRBD1 (5 bases). Germline V gene sequence: CDR1 MDHEN, CDR2 SYDVKM. The length of the CDR3 is 18 residues. Between the trimmed V and J ends, which lost 4 bases and 0 bases, there was a span of 19 bases. CDR3 coding DNA: TGTGCCAGCAGTTCCGGGACCGGGCTCCTTTATAGCAATCAGCCCCAGCATTTT. Protein product: CASSSGTGLLYSNQPQHF.

A word on this clonotype: The germline gene is not matched at one end of the junction; a read error may be the cause. The chain links TRBV12-5 to TRBJ2-7; the D gene is possibly TRBD2 (6 bases). This CDR3 spans 13 amino acids. The germline gives CDR1 LGHNT, CDR2 FRNRAP. Here the CDR3 reads CASGSEGRNERYF. For the CDR3, the DNA is TGTGCTAGTGGTTCGGAGGGAAGGAACGAGCGGTACTTC.

This chain uses TRBV5-1 with TRBJ2-5; D remains ambiguous. V was cut by 3 bases and J by 5 bases, with 14 bases left in between. Germline CDR1 and CDR2: SGHRS and YFSETQ. This CDR3 comprises 14 residues. The CDR3 protein is CASSSTLAEETQYF. The CDR3, as DNA: TGCGCCAGCAGCTCGACTCTCGCGGAGGAGACCCAGTACTTC.

This clonotype was detected a few times. The chain has TRBV7-9 and TRBJ2-1, with D perhaps TRBD2 (5 bases). Germline V gene data show CDR1 as SEHNR and CDR2 as FQNEAQ (reference sequence). Trimming took 5 bases from V and 8 from J, leaving 19 bases between them. This CDR3 has 15 amino acids. DNA of the CDR3: TGTGCCAGCAGCCCGAACAGAGGAGGCAGCGATGAGCAGTTCTTC. It specifies CASSPNRGGSDEQFF.

This clonotype was recorded many times. Here the CDR3 reads CASSPDSYTDTQYF. DNA for the CDR3: TGTGCCAGCTCACCGGACAGTTACACAGATACGCAGTATTTT. The gene calls are TRBV18 and TRBJ2-3, with a possible D match to TRBD1 (6 bases). From germline, CDR1 is KGHSH and CDR2 LQKENI. The V end lost 3 bases, the J end lost 2 bases, and 9 bases lay between the germline ends. The CDR3 extends over 14 amino acids.

The chain recombines TRBV6-1 with TRBJ1-5; a weak D match, TRBD1 (5 bases). Per germline, CDR1 MNHNS and CDR2 SASEGT. Trimming cost V 5 bases and J 3 bases, with 14 bases left between them. The length of the CDR3 is 15 residues. CDR3 sequence (DNA): TGTGCCAGCAGTTCCACCGACAGCGTCAATCAGCCCCAGCATTTT. Its translation: CASSSTDSVNQPQHF.

This clonotype came up many times. The V call is TRBV11-3, the J call TRBJ2-2; 7 bases fit TRBD1. Germline CDR1 and CDR2: SGHNT and YENEEA. V shed 3 bases, J shed 2 bases, and the junction held 9 bases outside the gene matches. CDR3 length: 17 amino acids. Here the CDR3 reads CASSLGRDRPNTGELFF. CDR3 nucleotide sequence: TGTGCCAGCAGCTTGGGCCGGGACAGACCAAACACCGGGGAGCTGTTTTTT.

The V gene is TRBV30, the J gene TRBJ1-1; D remains unclear. From germline, CDR1 is GTSNPN and CDR2 SVGIG (reference sequence). CDR3 length: 11 residues. Between the trimmed V and J ends, which lost 5 bases and 1 base, there was a span of 5 bases. CDR3 region: CAWLENTEAFF. In DNA, the CDR3 is TGTGCCTGGTTGGAGAACACTGAAGCTTTCTTT. The full variable domain, rest sourced from reference TRBV30 and TRBJ1-1, is SQTIHQWPATLVQPVGSPLSLECTVEGTSNPNLYWYRQAAGRGLQLLFYSVGIGQISSEVPQNLSASRPQDRQFILSSKKLLLSDSGFYLCAWLENTEAFFGQGTRLTVV.

In this sample, this clonotype turned up many times. The chain employs TRBV20-1 and TRBJ2-7; 7 nucleotides align to TRBD2. Germline V gene lookup returns CDR1 DFQATT and CDR2 SNEGSKA (reference sequence). There are 15 residues in the CDR3. V shed 5 bases and J 3 bases; nucleotides not matched to a gene: 13. This chain's CDR3 is CSAGGWGRAFYEQYF. The CDR3 DNA sequence: TGCAGTGCTGGCGGTTGGGGGAGGGCCTTCTACGAGCAGTACTTC.